The rows below give T cell receptor beta chains drawn from one sample of a study of blood T cell repertoires in COVID-19. Generated by immunoSEQ multiplex PCR, the TCRdb table keeps only in-frame clones and is missing some. The sample contains over 200,000 clones, roughly 80% of which appear only once. The sample taken for sequencing was peripheral blood. These receptors all stem from a human donor in a cohort sampled during active COVID-19. The CDR3 runs from the conserved cysteine through the conserved F or W. Fields, in order: CDR3 protein, V gene, clone size, J gene. A clone size is listed for some rows: how often the clone was seen (once, few, many), or a class if it is expanded.

cdr3_aa: CASSIEGVQETQYF
v_call: TRBV19
clone_size: -
j_call: TRBJ2-5

cdr3_aa: CASSVGVAGGTQYF
v_call: TRBV9
clone_size: once
j_call: TRBJ2-5

cdr3_aa: CASSQRPSDADTQYF
v_call: TRBV4-1
clone_size: few
j_call: TRBJ2-3

cdr3_aa: CASSLTLASSYNEQFF
v_call: TRBV7-8
clone_size: -
j_call: TRBJ2-1

cdr3_aa: CASSLKHTGQDYTGELFF
v_call: TRBV5-1
clone_size: -
j_call: TRBJ2-2

cdr3_aa: CASSVVGSTDTQYF
v_call: TRBV9
clone_size: -
j_call: TRBJ2-3

cdr3_aa: CASSRGGTAGNTIYF
v_call: TRBV7-8
clone_size: -
j_call: TRBJ1-3

cdr3_aa: CASRALLPGEQYF
v_call: TRBV2
clone_size: few
j_call: TRBJ2-7

cdr3_aa: CASSISAWREQYF
v_call: TRBV19
clone_size: once
j_call: TRBJ2-7

cdr3_aa: CASSLRTAYNEQFF
v_call: TRBV6-5
clone_size: -
j_call: TRBJ2-1

cdr3_aa: CASSSPVLAGVLRETQYF
v_call: TRBV7-8
clone_size: -
j_call: TRBJ2-5

cdr3_aa: CAWSDSYEQYF
v_call: TRBV30
clone_size: few
j_call: TRBJ2-7

cdr3_aa: CASSQDGGFGYTF
v_call: TRBV4-3
clone_size: -
j_call: TRBJ1-2

cdr3_aa: CASSQGFTEAFF
v_call: TRBV6-5
clone_size: few
j_call: TRBJ1-1

cdr3_aa: CASSQDFILGGNEQFF
v_call: TRBV3-1/TRBV3-2
clone_size: -
j_call: TRBJ2-1

cdr3_aa: CASSLALAGETQYF
v_call: TRBV7-2
clone_size: -
j_call: TRBJ2-5

cdr3_aa: CASSLDRDNFANTEAFF
v_call: TRBV28
clone_size: many
j_call: TRBJ1-1

cdr3_aa: CASSLPRETQYF
v_call: TRBV7-9
clone_size: few
j_call: TRBJ2-5

cdr3_aa: CASSSSGRTEAFF
v_call: TRBV6-5
clone_size: -
j_call: TRBJ1-1

cdr3_aa: CASRSGHHQSYEQYF
v_call: TRBV19
clone_size: -
j_call: TRBJ2-7

cdr3_aa: CATPGVRPYSYEQYF
v_call: TRBV21-1
clone_size: few
j_call: TRBJ2-7

cdr3_aa: CASSTGTSGRAETQYF
v_call: TRBV5-4
clone_size: once
j_call: TRBJ2-5

cdr3_aa: CASIPGQGIYEQYF
v_call: TRBV7-9
clone_size: few
j_call: TRBJ2-7

cdr3_aa: CASSQSGETQYF
v_call: TRBV5-1
clone_size: -
j_call: TRBJ2-5

cdr3_aa: CATRRTASEKLFF
v_call: TRBV27
clone_size: -
j_call: TRBJ1-4

cdr3_aa: CASTWANRLYQPQHF
v_call: TRBV19
clone_size: -
j_call: TRBJ1-5

cdr3_aa: CAWSPGTGAYEQYF
v_call: TRBV30
clone_size: -
j_call: TRBJ2-7

cdr3_aa: CASSYRTVAVYGYTF
v_call: TRBV4-2
clone_size: -
j_call: TRBJ1-2

cdr3_aa: CASSYYGTGSYEQYF
v_call: TRBV6-2/TRBV6-3
clone_size: -
j_call: TRBJ2-7

cdr3_aa: CASSLATAATYEQYF
v_call: TRBV5-1
clone_size: -
j_call: TRBJ2-7

cdr3_aa: CASSPGGREGKLFF
v_call: TRBV6-5
clone_size: few
j_call: TRBJ1-4

cdr3_aa: CASSLDRASYEQYF
v_call: TRBV11-2
clone_size: few
j_call: TRBJ2-7

cdr3_aa: CASLAPIAKNIQYF
v_call: TRBV6-5
clone_size: -
j_call: TRBJ2-4

cdr3_aa: CASSPQGAGSEAFF
v_call: TRBV18
clone_size: few
j_call: TRBJ1-1

cdr3_aa: CASSPQGSGHTYEQYF
v_call: TRBV18
clone_size: -
j_call: TRBJ2-7

cdr3_aa: CSVLAGEISSYEQYF
v_call: TRBV29-1
clone_size: -
j_call: TRBJ2-7

cdr3_aa: CASSPRQFNEKLFF
v_call: TRBV18
clone_size: -
j_call: TRBJ1-4